A single sample is the source of the 11 T cell receptor beta chains below, sequenced in a study of early T cells in non-severe SARS-CoV-2 infection (dated by TCRdb to about 2021). Receptor libraries were prepared by 5' RACE. Sequencing was performed on a NextSeq 500. TCRdb handled the public reads itself, with Q25 trimming in fastp and clone calling in MiXCR, and kept productive beta chains. Every CDR3 protein is listed once, alongside the most common genes and DNA of its rows. Recorded for this sample are some 41,000 distinct CDR3 sequences; around 23% of them occurred a single time. The ten largest clones add up to approximately 4.4% of the sample. The sample consisted of whole blood, taken at baseline. These TCRs come from an adult who was a healthcare worker with PCR-confirmed SARS-CoV-2 infection or an uninfected control (not recorded which).

CDR3 residues: CASSPGLAGVAKNIQYF. The CDR3 DNA sequence: TGTGCCAGCAGCCCGGGACTAGCGGGGGTAGCCAAAAACATTCAGTACTTC. This chain joins TRBV12-3 or TRBV12-4 and TRBJ2-4, with TRBD2 matching 14 bases. V gave up 6 bases and J gave up 0 bases; unmatched junction bases: 4. The CDR3 has 17 residues.

A few counts support this clonotype. The chain uses TRBV20-1 and TRBJ2-7; D perhaps matches TRBD2 (5 bases). CDR3 length equals 14 residues. Germline V CDR1 and CDR2: DFQATT, SNEGSKA (reference sequence). V gave up 3 bases and J gave up 4 bases, with 16 bases separating them. CDR3 DNA sequence: TGCAGTGCTAGTTTACCGAGGGATCCATACGAGCAGTACTTC. Its protein product is CSASLPRDPYEQYF.

The chain combines TRBV7-9 with TRBJ2-5; the D gene is possibly TRBD1 (6 bases). This CDR3 is built from 18 residues. V lost 6 bases to trimming and J lost 5 bases, with 28 bases between them. Germline V gives CDR1 SEHNR, CDR2 FQNEAQ (reference sequence). CDR3 protein: CASSRGRQAEVFVETQYF. CDR3 coding DNA: TGTGCCAGCAGTCGGGGTCGACAGGCTGAGGTGTTTGTGGAGACCCAGTACTTC.

The V gene is TRBV10-3, the J gene TRBJ1-2; D unresolved. V shed 6 bases and J shed 2 bases, with 13 bases lying between them. Germline CDR1 and CDR2: ENHRY and SYGVKD. CDR3 length: 14 amino acids. DNA for the CDR3: TGTGCCATCAGCTCCCAGTCGGCCAACTATGGCTACACCTTC. It codes for CAISSQSANYGYTF.

CDR3 region: CASSQDIVAGGSTDTQYF. In DNA, the CDR3 is TGCGCCAGCAGCCAAGATATAGTAGCGGGGGGTTCCACAGATACGCAGTATTTT. J is TRBJ2-3 and V is TRBV4-3; TRBD2 matches 10 bases. The CDR3 totals 18 residues. The V segment lost 0 bases and the J segment 2 bases; nucleotides outside the gene matches: 8. The germline V gene has CDR1 LGHNA and CDR2 YSLEER.

The gene calls are TRBV12-3 or TRBV12-4 and TRBJ1-2; 7 bases match TRBD1. The V segment lost 6 bases and the J segment 1 base; nucleotides outside the gene matches: 8. The CDR3 contains 15 residues. CDR3 DNA sequence: TGTGCCAGCAGCGTGGGACAGATAATTAACTATGGCTACACCTTC. Translated: CASSVGQIINYGYTF.

In its sample, this clonotype was seen many times. This chain connects TRBV29-1 to TRBJ2-4, with D possibly matching TRBD2 (5 bases). The length of the CDR3 is 15 residues. Germline V gene lookup returns CDR1 SQVTM and CDR2 ANQGSEA. Trimming removed 2 bases at V and 0 bases at J, with 11 bases between. This chain's CDR3 is CSVEWRVQAKNIQYF. The CDR3 DNA reads as TGCAGCGTTGAATGGCGGGTGCAAGCCAAAAACATTCAGTACTTC.

There are many counts of this clonotype. The V call is TRBV5-6, the J call TRBJ2-3; D is unresolved. The CDR3 spans 14 residues. Trimming removed 0 bases from V and 4 bases from J, with 9 bases in between. The germline gives CDR1 SGHDT, CDR2 YYEEEE. The DNA for the CDR3 is TGTGCCAGCAGCTTGGAGGTGAACGCAGATACGCAGTATTTT. The encoded protein is CASSLEVNADTQYF.

This clonotype showed up just a few times. The V call is TRBV5-1, the J call TRBJ2-1; TRBD1 might be the D (6 bases). V was pared by 6 bases and J by 5 bases, with 15 bases between. The CDR3 runs to 14 residues. CDR1 SGHRS and CDR2 YFSETQ come from the germline V gene. CDR3 bases: TGCGCCAGCACCTCCTGGGACATAGACAATGAGCAGTTCTTC. This sequence encodes CASTSWDIDNEQFF.

The chain couples TRBV20-1 to TRBJ1-2; 7 nucleotides line up with TRBD1. CDR1 and CDR2 (germline): DFQATT, SNEGSKA (reference sequence). The CDR3 is 13 residues long. V lost 3 bases to trimming and J lost 3 bases; unmatched junction nucleotides: 4. The CDR3 sequence: CSARHGQDYGYTF. CDR3 sequence (DNA): TGCAGTGCTAGGCATGGACAGGACTATGGCTACACCTTC.

The V and J genes are TRBV5-6 and TRBJ1-6; 7 bases map to TRBD1. The germline gives CDR1 SGHDT, CDR2 YYEEEE. J gave up 10 bases and V 4 bases, and 8 bases lay outside the gene matches. This CDR3 region has 14 residues. The CDR3 nucleotides read TGTGCCAGCAGCCTAGGACAGGCTCCCTCACCCCTCCACTTT. This translates into CASSLGQAPSPLHF.